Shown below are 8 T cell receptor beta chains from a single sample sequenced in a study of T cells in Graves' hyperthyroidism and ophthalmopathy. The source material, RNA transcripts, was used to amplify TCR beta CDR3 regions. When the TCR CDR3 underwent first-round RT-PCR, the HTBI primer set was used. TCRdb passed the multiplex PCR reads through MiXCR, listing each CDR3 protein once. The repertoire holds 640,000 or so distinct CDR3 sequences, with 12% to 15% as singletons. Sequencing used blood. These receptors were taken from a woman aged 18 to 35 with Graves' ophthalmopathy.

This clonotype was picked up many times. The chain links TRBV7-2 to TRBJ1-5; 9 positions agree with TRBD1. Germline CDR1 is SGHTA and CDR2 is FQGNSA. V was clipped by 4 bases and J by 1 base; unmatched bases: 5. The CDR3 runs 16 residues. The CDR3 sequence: CASSSPTGGSNQPQHF. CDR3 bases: TGTGCCAGCAGCTCCCCGACAGGGGGAAGCAATCAGCCCCAGCATTTT.

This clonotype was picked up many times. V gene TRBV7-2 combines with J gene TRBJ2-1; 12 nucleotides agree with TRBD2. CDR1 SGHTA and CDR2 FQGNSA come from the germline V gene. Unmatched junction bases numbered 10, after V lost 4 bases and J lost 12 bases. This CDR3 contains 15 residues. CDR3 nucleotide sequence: TGTGCCAGCAGCTCAGGACTAGCGGGAACCCCTGGGCAGTTCTTC. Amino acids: CASSSGLAGTPGQFF.

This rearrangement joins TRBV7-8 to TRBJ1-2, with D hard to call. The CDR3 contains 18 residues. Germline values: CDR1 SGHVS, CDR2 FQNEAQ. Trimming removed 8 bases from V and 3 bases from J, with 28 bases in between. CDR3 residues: CASGLDKGRRADYYGYTF. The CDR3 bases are TGTGCCAGCGGATTAGACAAGGGCCGGCGAGCGGATTACTATGGCTACACCTTC.

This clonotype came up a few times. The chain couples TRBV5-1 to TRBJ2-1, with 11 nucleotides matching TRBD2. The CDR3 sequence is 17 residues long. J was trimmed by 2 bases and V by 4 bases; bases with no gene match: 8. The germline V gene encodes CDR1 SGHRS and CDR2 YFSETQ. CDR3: CASSPRASGRTYNEQFF. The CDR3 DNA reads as TGCGCCAGCAGCCCCCGGGCTAGCGGGAGGACCTACAATGAGCAGTTCTTC. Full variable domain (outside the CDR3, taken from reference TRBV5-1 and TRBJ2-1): KAGVTQTPRYLIKTRGQQVTLSCSPISGHRSVSWYQQTPGQGLQFLFEYFSETQRNKGNFPGRFSGRQFSNSRSEMNVSTLELGDSALYLCASSPRASGRTYNEQFFGPGTRLTVL.

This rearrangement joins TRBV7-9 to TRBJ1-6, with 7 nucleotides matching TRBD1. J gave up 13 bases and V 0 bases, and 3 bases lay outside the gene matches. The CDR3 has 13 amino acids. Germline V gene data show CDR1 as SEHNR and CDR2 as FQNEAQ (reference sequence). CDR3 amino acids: CASSLADRDPLHF. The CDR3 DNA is TGTGCCAGCAGCTTAGCCGACAGGGATCCCCTCCACTTT.

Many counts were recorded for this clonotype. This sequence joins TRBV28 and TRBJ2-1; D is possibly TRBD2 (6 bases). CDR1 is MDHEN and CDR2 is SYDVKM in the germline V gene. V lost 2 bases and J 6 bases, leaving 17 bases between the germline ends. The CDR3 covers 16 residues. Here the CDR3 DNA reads TGTGCCAGCAGTTTAGGGGGGAACCTTCTCTCCAATGAGCAGTTCTTC. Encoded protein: CASSLGGNLLSNEQFF.

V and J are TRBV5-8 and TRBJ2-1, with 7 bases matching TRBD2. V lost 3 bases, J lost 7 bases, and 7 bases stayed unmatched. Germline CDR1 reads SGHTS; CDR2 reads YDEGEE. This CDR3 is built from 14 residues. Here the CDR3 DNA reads TGTGCCAGCAGCTGGGAGGGAGTAGGGAATGAGCAGTTCTTC. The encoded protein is CASSWEGVGNEQFF.

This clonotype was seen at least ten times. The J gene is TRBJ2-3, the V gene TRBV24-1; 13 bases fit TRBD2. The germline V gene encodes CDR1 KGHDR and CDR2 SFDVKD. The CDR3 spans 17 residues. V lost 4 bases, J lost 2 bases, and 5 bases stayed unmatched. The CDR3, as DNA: TGTGCCACCAGTGAAACGGGACTAGCGGGAAACACAGATACGCAGTATTTT. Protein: CATSETGLAGNTDTQYF.